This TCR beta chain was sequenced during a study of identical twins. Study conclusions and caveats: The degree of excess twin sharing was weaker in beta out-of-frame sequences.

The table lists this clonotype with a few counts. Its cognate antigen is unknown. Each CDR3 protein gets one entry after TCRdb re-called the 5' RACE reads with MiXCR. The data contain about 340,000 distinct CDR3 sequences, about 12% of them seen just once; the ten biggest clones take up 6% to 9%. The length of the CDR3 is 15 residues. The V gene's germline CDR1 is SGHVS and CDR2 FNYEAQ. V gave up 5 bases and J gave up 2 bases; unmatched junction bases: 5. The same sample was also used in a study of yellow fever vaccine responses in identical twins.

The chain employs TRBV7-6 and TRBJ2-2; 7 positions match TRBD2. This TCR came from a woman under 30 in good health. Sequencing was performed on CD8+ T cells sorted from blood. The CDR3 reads CASSPTGGNTGELFF. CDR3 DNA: TGTGCCAGCAGCCCCACGGGGGGAAACACCGGGGAGCTGTTTTTT.